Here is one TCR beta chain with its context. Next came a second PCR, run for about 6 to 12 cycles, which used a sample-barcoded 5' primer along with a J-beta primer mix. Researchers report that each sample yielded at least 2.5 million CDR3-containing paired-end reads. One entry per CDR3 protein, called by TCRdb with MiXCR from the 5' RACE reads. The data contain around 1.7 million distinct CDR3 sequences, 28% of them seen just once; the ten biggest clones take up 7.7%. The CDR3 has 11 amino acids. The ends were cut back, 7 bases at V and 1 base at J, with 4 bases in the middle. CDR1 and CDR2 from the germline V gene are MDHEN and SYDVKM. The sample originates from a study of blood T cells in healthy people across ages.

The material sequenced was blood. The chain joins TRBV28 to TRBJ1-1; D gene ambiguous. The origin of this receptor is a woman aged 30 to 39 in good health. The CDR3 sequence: CASTTNTEAFF. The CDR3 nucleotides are TGTGCCAGCACTACGAACACTGAAGCTTTCTTT.